This T cell receptor beta chain was retrieved from a study of T cell changes during pregnancy in multiple sclerosis. This CDR3 comprises 16 residues. V shed 6 bases, J shed 2 bases, and the junction held 12 bases outside the gene matches. Germline loops: CDR1 MNHEY, CDR2 SMNVEV (reference sequence). Measured with immunoSEQ multiplex PCR; TCRdb has only the in-frame clones, and not every one. Among about 64,000 clones listed, about 90% were seen once. The specimen comprised peripheral blood, sampled in the second trimester of pregnancy. V gene TRBV27 combines with J gene TRBJ1-2; 7 bases line up with TRBD1. This sequence was found in a female donor in good health, enrolled as a control in a pregnancy study. This CDR3 reads CASRPLLEGANYGYTF. The CDR3 DNA reads TGTGCCAGCAGACCCCTCTTGGAGGGGGCGAACTATGGCTACACCTTC.